The clone carrying this TCR beta chain was observed at least ten times. TCRdb re-derived calls from the 5' RACE reads in MiXCR, one entry per CDR3 protein. The repertoire consists of 400,000 or so distinct CDR3 sequences, with about 10% occurring once and the leading ten covering under 9.5%. V lost 5 bases and J 4 bases, leaving 10 bases between the germline ends. The CDR3 runs 13 residues. CDR1 and CDR2 from the germline V gene are SGHRS and YFSETQ. These data are taken from a study of identical twins. The chain is built from TRBV5-1 and TRBJ2-1, with TRBD2 as a possible D gene (5 bases). Sequences were obtained from naive T cells sorted from blood. The receptor was isolated from a woman aged 45-60 years in good health. The CDR3 DNA reads as TGCGCCAGCAGTGGTCGGGATTACAATGAGCAGTTCTTC. Protein: CASSGRDYNEQFF.